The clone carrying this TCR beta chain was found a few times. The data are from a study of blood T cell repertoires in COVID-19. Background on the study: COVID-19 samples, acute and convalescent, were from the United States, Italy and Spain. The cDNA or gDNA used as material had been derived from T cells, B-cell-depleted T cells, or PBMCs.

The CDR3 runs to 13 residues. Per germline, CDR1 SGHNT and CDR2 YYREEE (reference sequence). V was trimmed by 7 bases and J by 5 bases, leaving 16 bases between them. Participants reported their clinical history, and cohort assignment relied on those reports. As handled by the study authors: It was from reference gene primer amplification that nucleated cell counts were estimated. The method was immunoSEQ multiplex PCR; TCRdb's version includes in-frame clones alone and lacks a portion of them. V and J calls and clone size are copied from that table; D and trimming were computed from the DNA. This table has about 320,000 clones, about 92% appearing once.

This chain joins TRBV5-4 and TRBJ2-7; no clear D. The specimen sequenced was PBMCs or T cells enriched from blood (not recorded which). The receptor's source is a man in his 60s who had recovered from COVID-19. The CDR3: CASSHTRGHEQYF. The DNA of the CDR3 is TGTGCCAGCTCTCACACCCGCGGCCACGAGCAGTACTTC. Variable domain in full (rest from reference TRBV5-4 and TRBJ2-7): ETGVTQSPTHLIKTRGQQVTLRCSSQSGHNTVSWYQQALGQGPQFIFQYYREEENGRGNFPPRFSGLQFPNYSSELNVNALELDDSALYLCASSHTRGHEQYFGPGTRLTVT.